This paragraph covers one T cell receptor beta chain sequence. The antigen is not known. This entry belongs to a study of cytomegalovirus exposure and HLA in healthy donors. For the study at large: Earlier, roughly 120 million unique TCR beta sequences were recovered from about 170 million T cells by an analysis.

Study conclusions and caveats: In a later analysis, a missense DCLRE1C variant was linked to TCR beta V- and J-gene trimming.

V shed 0 bases, J shed 6 bases, and the junction held 13 bases outside the gene matches. CDR3 length equals 17 residues. CDR1 SGHRS and CDR2 YFSETQ come from the germline V gene. The primer mix had 60 Vbeta and 13 Jbeta primers. This table comes from immunoSEQ multiplex PCR, and its TCRdb copy is limited to in-frame clones, with some not included. This sample yields fewer than 200,000 clones, of which 70% to 90% are seen a single time; more than 0.7% belongs to the top ten. V gene TRBV5-1 combines with J gene TRBJ1-1; 8 bases are shared with TRBD1. This receptor was identified in a woman aged 25 to 45 in good health and CMV-seronegative. The specimen sequenced was PBMCs. CDR3 DNA: TGCGCCAGCAGCTTGGTCGGCGGACAGGGACGAAGGGCTGAAGCTTTCTTT. Protein sequence: CASSLVGGQGRRAEAFF.